This TCR beta chain was observed in a study of blood T cell repertoires in COVID-19. Overall study context: PBMCs, B-cell-depleted T cells, or T cells provided the cDNA or gDNA that made up the material.

Patients at the Seattle site were enrolled during active infection and followed longitudinally. Germline CDR1 SGDLS, CDR2 YYNGEE. CDR3 length equals 13 residues. Trimming pared 0 bases from V and 5 bases from J, leaving 6 bases between. Measured with immunoSEQ multiplex PCR; TCRdb has only the in-frame clones, and not every one. This table holds roughly 320,000 clones, 85% to 90% found once. The chain couples TRBV9 to TRBJ2-1; D gene uncertain. The sequence was obtained from a woman aged 25-40 years with COVID-19, enrolled during active disease. The sample taken for sequencing was peripheral blood. The CDR3 here is CASSVAPNNEQFF. The DNA of the CDR3 is TGTGCCAGCAGCGTAGCCCCCAACAATGAGCAGTTCTTC.